This is a list of T cell receptor beta chains from one sample in a study of T cells after yellow fever vaccination. Each CDR3 protein is one row after TCRdb ran MiXCR on the 5' RACE reads. The sample records hundreds of thousands of distinct CDR3 sequences, more than 5.5% being singletons. Here the sequenced sample was PBMCs, taken 5 days after the yellow fever booster vaccination. The receptors originated from a man aged 25 to 40 who received the YFV17D yellow fever vaccine. The CDR3 runs from the conserved cysteine through the conserved F or W. The D gene is left open where the match is weak. For some rows the clone size is stated as once, few or many, or as a class when expanded; others skip it.

v_gene: TRBV21-1; d_gene: -; j_gene: TRBJ2-7; abundance: -; CDR3aa: CASSKALGEQYF; CDR3nt: TGTGCCAGCAGCAAGGCTTTGGGCGAGCAGTACTTC
v_gene: TRBV7-2; d_gene: -; j_gene: TRBJ1-1; abundance: few; CDR3aa: CASSSQVDTEAFF; CDR3nt: TGTGCCAGCAGCTCTCAGGTCGACACTGAAGCTTTCTTT
v_gene: TRBV28; d_gene: TRBD1; j_gene: TRBJ2-7; abundance: -; CDR3aa: CASAQGAREQYF; CDR3nt: TGTGCCAGCGCACAGGGGGCGCGCGAGCAGTACTTC
v_gene: TRBV19; d_gene: -; j_gene: TRBJ2-7; abundance: few; CDR3aa: CASSIDSQSSYEQYF; CDR3nt: TGTGCCAGTAGTATAGACAGCCAAAGCTCCTACGAGCAGTACTTC
v_gene: TRBV18; d_gene: -; j_gene: TRBJ2-2; abundance: few; CDR3aa: CASSREDTGELFF; CDR3nt: TGTGCCAGCTCACGGGAGGACACCGGGGAGCTGTTTTTT
v_gene: TRBV25-1; d_gene: -; j_gene: TRBJ2-3; abundance: -; CDR3aa: CASSEVSTDTQYF; CDR3nt: TGTGCCAGCAGTGAGGTTTCCACAGATACGCAGTATTTT
v_gene: TRBV20-1; d_gene: -; j_gene: TRBJ2-1; abundance: few; CDR3aa: CSAPGPNEQFF; CDR3nt: TGCAGTGCTCCCGGGCCCAATGAGCAGTTCTTC
v_gene: TRBV7-6; d_gene: -; j_gene: TRBJ2-7; abundance: many; CDR3aa: CASSLGPGHKYF; CDR3nt: TGTGCCAGCAGCTTAGGCCCGGGACACAAGTACTTC
v_gene: TRBV29-1; d_gene: -; j_gene: TRBJ1-2; abundance: few; CDR3aa: CSVEDRVDYGYTF; CDR3nt: TGCAGCGTTGAAGACAGGGTGGACTATGGCTACACCTTC
v_gene: TRBV3-1; d_gene: -; j_gene: TRBJ2-1; abundance: few; CDR3aa: CASSQEAWGYNEQFF; CDR3nt: TGTGCCAGCAGCCAAGAAGCCTGGGGGTACAATGAGCAGTTCTTC
v_gene: TRBV29-1; d_gene: TRBD1; j_gene: TRBJ1-3; abundance: -; CDR3aa: CSARTGTHSGNTIYF; CDR3nt: TGCAGCGCCAGGACAGGGACTCACTCTGGAAACACCATATATTTT
v_gene: TRBV11-1; d_gene: TRBD2; j_gene: TRBJ2-4; abundance: many; CDR3aa: CASSFWTSGRAGAKNIQYF; CDR3nt: TGTGCCAGCAGCTTCTGGACTAGCGGGAGGGCCGGTGCCAAAAACATTCAGTACTTC
v_gene: TRBV7-9; d_gene: -; j_gene: TRBJ2-2; abundance: many; CDR3aa: CASSLGLNGELFF; CDR3nt: TGTGCCAGCAGCTTAGGGCTGAACGGGGAGCTGTTTTTT
v_gene: TRBV28; d_gene: -; j_gene: TRBJ1-5; abundance: -; CDR3aa: CASAEFVPPQHF; CDR3nt: TGTGCCAGCGCGGAATTTGTGCCGCCCCAGCATTTT
v_gene: TRBV5-1; d_gene: -; j_gene: TRBJ1-6; abundance: -; CDR3aa: CASSSTGPRSSPLHF; CDR3nt: TGCGCCAGCAGCTCAACCGGGCCCCGGAGCTCACCCCTCCACTTT
v_gene: TRBV28; d_gene: TRBD1; j_gene: TRBJ1-2; abundance: few; CDR3aa: CASRPPDRGYGYTF; CDR3nt: TGTGCCAGCAGACCTCCCGACAGGGGCTATGGCTACACCTTC
v_gene: TRBV7-9; d_gene: TRBD2; j_gene: TRBJ2-3; abundance: many; CDR3aa: CASRQTSGRADTQYF; CDR3nt: TGTGCCAGCAGGCAGACTAGCGGGAGAGCAGATACGCAGTATTTT
v_gene: TRBV3-1; d_gene: TRBD2; j_gene: TRBJ2-1; abundance: few; CDR3aa: CASSQASGRAYNEQFF; CDR3nt: TGTGCCAGCAGCCAAGCTAGCGGGAGGGCATACAATGAGCAGTTCTTC
v_gene: TRBV9; d_gene: TRBD2; j_gene: TRBJ2-2; abundance: many; CDR3aa: CASSAGGGPMNTGELFF; CDR3nt: TGTGCCAGCAGCGCGGGGGGGGGACCTATGAACACCGGGGAGCTGTTTTTT
v_gene: TRBV20-1; d_gene: -; j_gene: TRBJ2-2; abundance: few; CDR3aa: CSARVGGNTGELFF; CDR3nt: TGCAGTGCTAGAGTTGGTGGGAACACCGGGGAGCTGTTTTTT
v_gene: TRBV10-2; d_gene: TRBD2; j_gene: TRBJ2-1; abundance: few; CDR3aa: CASSMVAGARYEQFF; CDR3nt: TGCGCCAGCAGTATGGTCGCGGGAGCTCGGTATGAGCAGTTCTTC
v_gene: TRBV27; d_gene: TRBD1; j_gene: TRBJ2-4; abundance: many; CDR3aa: CASSSPSGTGGIQYF; CDR3nt: TGTGCCAGCAGCTCCCCATCCGGGACAGGGGGCATTCAGTACTTC
v_gene: TRBV7-2; d_gene: TRBD2; j_gene: TRBJ2-7; abundance: -; CDR3aa: CASSLARAGEGYEQYF; CDR3nt: TGTGCCAGCAGCTTAGCGAGAGCGGGAGAGGGATACGAGCAGTACTTC
v_gene: TRBV7-9; d_gene: -; j_gene: TRBJ2-5; abundance: many; CDR3aa: CASSPYGWATQYF; CDR3nt: TGTGCCAGCAGTCCATACGGATGGGCGACCCAGTACTTC